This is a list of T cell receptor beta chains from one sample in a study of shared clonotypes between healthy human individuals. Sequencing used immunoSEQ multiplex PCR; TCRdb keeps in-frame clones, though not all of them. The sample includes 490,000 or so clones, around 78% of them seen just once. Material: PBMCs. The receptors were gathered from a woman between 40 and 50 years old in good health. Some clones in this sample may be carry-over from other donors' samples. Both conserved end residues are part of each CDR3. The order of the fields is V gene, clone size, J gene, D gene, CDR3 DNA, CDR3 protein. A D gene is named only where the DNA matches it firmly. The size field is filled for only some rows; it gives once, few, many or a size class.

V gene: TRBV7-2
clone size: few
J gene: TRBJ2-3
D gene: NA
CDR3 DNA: TGTGCCAGCAGCTTAGGGCAGGGGGCGGCTAGCGGGCGCTCAGATACGCAGTATTTT
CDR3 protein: CASSLGQGAASGRSDTQYF

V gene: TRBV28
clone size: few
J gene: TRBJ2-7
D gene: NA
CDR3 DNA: TGTGCCAGCAGTCGCAGGCAGGCCTACGAGCAGTACTTC
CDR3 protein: CASSRRQAYEQYF

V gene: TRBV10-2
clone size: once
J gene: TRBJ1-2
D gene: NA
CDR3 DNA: TGCGCCAGCAGTTTCTCTTCTCTGGATGGCTACACCTTC
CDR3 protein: CASSFSSLDGYTF

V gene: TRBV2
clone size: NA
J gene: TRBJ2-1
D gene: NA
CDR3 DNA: TGTGCCAGCAGTGATGGAGAGCAGTTCTTC
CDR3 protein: CASSDGEQFF

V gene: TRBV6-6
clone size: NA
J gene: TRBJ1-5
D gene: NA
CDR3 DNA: TGTGCCAGCAGTGACTTAAGGGGGTTAAGCAATCAGCCCCAGCATTTT
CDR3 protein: CASSDLRGLSNQPQHF

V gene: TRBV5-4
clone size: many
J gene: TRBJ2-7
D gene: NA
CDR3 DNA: TGTGCCAGCAGCTTCGGAATCTACGAGCAGTACTTC
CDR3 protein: CASSFGIYEQYF

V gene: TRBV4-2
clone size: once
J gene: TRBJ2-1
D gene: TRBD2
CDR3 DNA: TGTGCCAGCAGCGTAGCGGGAGGGGGTACGTACAATGAGCAGTTCTTC
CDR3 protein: CASSVAGGGTYNEQFF

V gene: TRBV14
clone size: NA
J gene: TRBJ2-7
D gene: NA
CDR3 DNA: TGTGCCAGCAGCCAAGATGGGAACAGGGCCGAGCAGTACTTC
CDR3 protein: CASSQDGNRAEQYF

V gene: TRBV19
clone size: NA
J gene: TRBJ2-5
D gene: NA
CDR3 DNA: TGTGCCAGTAGTATCAGTAGGGACACGAGAGAGACCCAGTACTTC
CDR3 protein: CASSISRDTRETQYF

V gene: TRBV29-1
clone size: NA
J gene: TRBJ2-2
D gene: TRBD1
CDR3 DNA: TGCAGCGTTGAAGGGGGACAGGGTAACACCGGGGAGCTGTTTTTT
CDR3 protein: CSVEGGQGNTGELFF

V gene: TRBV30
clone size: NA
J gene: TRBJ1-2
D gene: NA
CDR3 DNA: TGTGCCTGGGGGGAACTTGGGGACTATGGCTACACCTTC
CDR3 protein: CAWGELGDYGYTF

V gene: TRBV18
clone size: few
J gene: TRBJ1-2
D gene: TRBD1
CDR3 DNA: TGTGCCAGCTCACCGGGACAGTCCGGAGAAGGCTACACCTTC
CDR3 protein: CASSPGQSGEGYTF

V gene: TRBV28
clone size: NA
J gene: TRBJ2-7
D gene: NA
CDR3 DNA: TGTGCCAGCAGGAGCGGGTGGGTCGGGACCTACGAGCAGTACTTC
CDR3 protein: CASRSGWVGTYEQYF

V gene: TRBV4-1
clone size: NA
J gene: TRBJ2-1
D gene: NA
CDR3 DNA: TGCGCCAGCAAAGGGGCGAGCTCCTACAATGAGCAGTTCTTC
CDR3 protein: CASKGASSYNEQFF

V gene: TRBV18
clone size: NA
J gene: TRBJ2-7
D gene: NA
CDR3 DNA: TGTGCCAGCTCACCTAACGTCAGGTCCTACGAGCAGTACTTC
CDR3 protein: CASSPNVRSYEQYF

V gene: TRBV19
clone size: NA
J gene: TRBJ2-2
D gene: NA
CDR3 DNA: TGTGCCAGTAGTATAGCCAAGGGGGTGAAGGCGAACACCGGGGAGCTGTTTTTT
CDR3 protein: CASSIAKGVKANTGELFF

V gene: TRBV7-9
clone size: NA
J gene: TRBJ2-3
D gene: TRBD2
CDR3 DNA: TGTGCCAGCAGCGACTCGACTAGCGGGAGAGATACGCAGTATTTT
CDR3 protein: CASSDSTSGRDTQYF

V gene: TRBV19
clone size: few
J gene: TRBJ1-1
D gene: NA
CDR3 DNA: TGTGCCAGTAGCCCTAGCCGACTCGGAGGTGGAGAAAGCTCTCCCAACACTGAAGCTTTCTTT
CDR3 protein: CASSPSRLGGGESSPNTEAFF

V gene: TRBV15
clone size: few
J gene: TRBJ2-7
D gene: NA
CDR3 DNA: TGTGCCACCAGCAGAGATTGGGGACTTCCAATCTACGAGCAGTACTTC
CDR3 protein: CATSRDWGLPIYEQYF

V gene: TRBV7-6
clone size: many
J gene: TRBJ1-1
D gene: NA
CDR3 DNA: TGTGCCAGCAGCGTTAGGACGAGGACTGAAGCTTTCTTT
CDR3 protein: CASSVRTRTEAFF

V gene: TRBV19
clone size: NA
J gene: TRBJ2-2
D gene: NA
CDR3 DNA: TGTGCCAGTAAACGGGAGTCCGCTGGCGGGGAGCTGTTTTTT
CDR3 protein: CASKRESAGGELFF

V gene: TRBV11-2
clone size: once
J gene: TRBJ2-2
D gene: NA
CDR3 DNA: TGTGCCAGCAAGCGACCGGGACGCAACGCCGGGGAGCTGTTTTTT
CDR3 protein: CASKRPGRNAGELFF

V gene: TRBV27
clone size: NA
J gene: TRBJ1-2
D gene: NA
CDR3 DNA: TGTGCCAGCAGTCCAATCGGTTACTCTTATGGCTACACCTTC
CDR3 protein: CASSPIGYSYGYTF

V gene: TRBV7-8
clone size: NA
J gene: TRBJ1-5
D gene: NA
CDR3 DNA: TGTGCCAGCAGCTTCAGGGTCGGGAATCAGCCCCAGCATTTT
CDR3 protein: CASSFRVGNQPQHF

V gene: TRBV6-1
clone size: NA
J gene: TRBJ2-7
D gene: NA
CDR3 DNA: TGTGCCAGCAGTGGTGGCCTCAACTCCTACGAGCAGTACTTC
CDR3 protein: CASSGGLNSYEQYF

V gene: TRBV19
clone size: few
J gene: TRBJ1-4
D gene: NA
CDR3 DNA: TGTGCCACGACGGGACTCGGGAATGAAAAACTGTTTTTT
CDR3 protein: CATTGLGNEKLFF

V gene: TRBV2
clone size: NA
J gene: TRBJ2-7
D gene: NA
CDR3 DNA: TGTGCCAGCAGTCAAAGCTCCTACGAGCAGTACTTC
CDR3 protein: CASSQSSYEQYF

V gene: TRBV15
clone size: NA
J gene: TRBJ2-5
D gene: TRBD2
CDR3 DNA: TGTGCCGCCAGAAAGCGGGGCAGGGAGGTAGGAGAGACCCAGTACTTC
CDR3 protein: CAARKRGREVGETQYF

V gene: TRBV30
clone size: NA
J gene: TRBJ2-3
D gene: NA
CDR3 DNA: TGTGCCTGGAGTGTAGGTGACTACTACACAGATACGCAGTATTTT
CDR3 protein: CAWSVGDYYTDTQYF

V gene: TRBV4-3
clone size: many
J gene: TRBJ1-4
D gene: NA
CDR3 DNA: TGCGCCAGCAGCCAAGGTCGGGTCGTCACTAATGAAAAACTGTTTTTT
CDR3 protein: CASSQGRVVTNEKLFF

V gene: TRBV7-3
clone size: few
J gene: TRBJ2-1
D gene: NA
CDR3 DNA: TGTGCCAGCAGCCCCGCGCGGTCTAATGAGCAGTTCTTC
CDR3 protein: CASSPARSNEQFF

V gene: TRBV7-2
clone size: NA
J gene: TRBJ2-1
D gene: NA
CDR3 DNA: TGTGCCAGCAGCTCAAGCCCTAAACGAGTTGAGCAGTTCTTC
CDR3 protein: CASSSSPKRVEQFF

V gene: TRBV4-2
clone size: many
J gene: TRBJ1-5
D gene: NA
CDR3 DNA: TGTGCCAGCAGCCATAACGGGGAGGGTGGACAGCCCCAGCATTTT
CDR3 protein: CASSHNGEGGQPQHF

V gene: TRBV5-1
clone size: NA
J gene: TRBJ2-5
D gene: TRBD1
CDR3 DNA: TGCGCCAGCAGCTTGGAGACGGGACAGGGAAATTATGGGACCCAGTACTTC
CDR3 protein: CASSLETGQGNYGTQYF

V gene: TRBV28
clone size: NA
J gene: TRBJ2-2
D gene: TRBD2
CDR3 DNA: TGTGCCAGCAGTTCCCGGACTAGCGGGAGCTCGGGGGAGCTGTTTTTT
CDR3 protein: CASSSRTSGSSGELFF

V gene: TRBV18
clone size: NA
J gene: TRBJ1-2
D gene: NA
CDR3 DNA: TGTGCCAGCTCACCATTCGGGGCTCTAGGCGGGAGCTATGGCTACACCTTC
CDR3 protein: CASSPFGALGGSYGYTF

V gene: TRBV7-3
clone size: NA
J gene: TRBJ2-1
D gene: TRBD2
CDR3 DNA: TGTGCCAGCAGCTTGGCGGGAGTGGCAAATGAGCAGTTCTTC
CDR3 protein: CASSLAGVANEQFF

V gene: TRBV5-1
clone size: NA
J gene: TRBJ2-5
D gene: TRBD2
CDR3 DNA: TGCGCCAGCAGCTTGACTAGCGTGGAGACCCAGTACTTC
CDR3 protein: CASSLTSVETQYF

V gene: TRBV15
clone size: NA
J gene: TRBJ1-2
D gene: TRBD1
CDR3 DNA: TGTGCCACCAGCAGGGACAGGGACCGGGCCTATGGCTACACCTTC
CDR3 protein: CATSRDRDRAYGYTF

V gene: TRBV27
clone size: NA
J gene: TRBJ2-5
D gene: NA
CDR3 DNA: TGTGCCAGCAGTTTGAGCGGAGAGACCCAGTACTTC
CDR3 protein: CASSLSGETQYF

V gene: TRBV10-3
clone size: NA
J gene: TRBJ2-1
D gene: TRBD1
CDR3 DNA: TGTGCCATCAAGGGACAGGGTCTTTTTGGTCACGGTAATGAGCAGTTCTTC
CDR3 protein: CAIKGQGLFGHGNEQFF

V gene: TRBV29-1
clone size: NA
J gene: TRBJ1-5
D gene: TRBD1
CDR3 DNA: TGCAGCGTTACGACAGGGGGGATCCATCAGCCCCAGCATTTT
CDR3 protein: CSVTTGGIHQPQHF

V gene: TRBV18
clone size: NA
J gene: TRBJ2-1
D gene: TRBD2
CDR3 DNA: TGTGCCAGCTCACCGTCTGAACCGGGACTAGCGGACAATGAGCAGTTCTTC
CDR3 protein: CASSPSEPGLADNEQFF

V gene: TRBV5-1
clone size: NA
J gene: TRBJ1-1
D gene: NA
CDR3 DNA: TGCGCCAGCAGCTACGCGACTACCCTTATCACTGAAGCTTTCTTT
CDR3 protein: CASSYATTLITEAFF

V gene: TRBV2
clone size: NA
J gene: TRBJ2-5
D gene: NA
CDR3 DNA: TGTGCCAGCAACACTGGAGGGTACCAAGAGACCCAGTACTTC
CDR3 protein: CASNTGGYQETQYF

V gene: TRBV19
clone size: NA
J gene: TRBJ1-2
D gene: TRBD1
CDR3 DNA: TGTGCCAGTAACCCAGGGACAGGGCAGATCTATGGCTACACCTTC
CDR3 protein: CASNPGTGQIYGYTF

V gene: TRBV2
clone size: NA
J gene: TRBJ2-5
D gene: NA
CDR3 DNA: TGTGCCAGCAGTGAAGGGGCTACGTCGCAGTACTTC
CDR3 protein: CASSEGATSQYF

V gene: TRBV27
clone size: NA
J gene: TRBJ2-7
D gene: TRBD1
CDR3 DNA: TGTGCCAGTAGTTTAAGATTTTGGGGACAGGGGGCCTACGAGCAGTACTTC
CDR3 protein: CASSLRFWGQGAYEQYF

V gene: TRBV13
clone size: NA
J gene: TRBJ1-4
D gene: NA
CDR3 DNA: TGTGCCAGCAGCCAGACCACTAATGAAAAACTGTTTTTT
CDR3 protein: CASSQTTNEKLFF

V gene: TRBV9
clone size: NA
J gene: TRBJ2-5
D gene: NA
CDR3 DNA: TGTGCCAGCAGCCCGCGGTTAAAAGAGACCCAGTACTTC
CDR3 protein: CASSPRLKETQYF

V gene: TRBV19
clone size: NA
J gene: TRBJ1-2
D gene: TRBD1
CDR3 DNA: TGTGCCAGTAGTACGTCCGGGACAGGGGGCCTTCTAGGCTATGGCTACACCTTC
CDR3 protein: CASSTSGTGGLLGYGYTF

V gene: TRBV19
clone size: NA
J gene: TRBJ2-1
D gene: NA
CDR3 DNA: TGTGCCAGTAGTATAGGGGGCAATGAGCAGTTCTTC
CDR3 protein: CASSIGGNEQFF

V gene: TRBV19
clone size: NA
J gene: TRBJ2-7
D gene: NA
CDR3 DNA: TGTGCCAGTAGCCGGGACACGGAGCAGTACTTC
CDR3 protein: CASSRDTEQYF

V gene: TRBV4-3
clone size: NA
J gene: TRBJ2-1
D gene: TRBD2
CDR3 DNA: TGCGCCAGCAGTCAAGAGGTCCCTAGCGGCCCCCACTATGAGCAGTTCTTC
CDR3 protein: CASSQEVPSGPHYEQFF

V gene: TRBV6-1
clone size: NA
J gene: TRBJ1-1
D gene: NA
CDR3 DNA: TGTGCCGGTGGGGGGATGAACACTGAAGCTTTCTTT
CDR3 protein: CAGGGMNTEAFF

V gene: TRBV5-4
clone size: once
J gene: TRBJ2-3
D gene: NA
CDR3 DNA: TGTGCCAGCAGCTTGGGGGGGGCCGGCACAGATACGCAGTATTTT
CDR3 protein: CASSLGGAGTDTQYF

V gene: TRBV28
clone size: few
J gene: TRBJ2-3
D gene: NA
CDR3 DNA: TGTGCCACCGAGCAGAACACAGATACGCAGTATTTT
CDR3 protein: CATEQNTDTQYF